This is a list of T cell receptor beta chains from one sample in a study of human T cells and chemical hapten exposure. TCRdb itself ran the RACE reads through MiXCR, one entry per CDR3 protein. The top ten hold roughly 2.3% of the sample, which has approximately 84,000 distinct CDR3 sequences, roughly 10% seen once. The source material was whole blood, sampled in connection with sensitization to the hapten diphenylcyclopropenone (DPC). All receptors come from a woman aged 30 to 39 with alopecia areata. Some clones in this sample may be carry-over from other donors' samples. The CDR3 runs from the conserved cysteine through the conserved F or W. Fields, in order: CDR3 protein, CDR3 DNA, D gene, J gene, CDR3 length, clone size, V gene. The D gene is left open where the match is weak. A clone size is listed for some rows: how often the clone was seen (once, few, many), or a class if it is expanded.

cdr3_aa: CASSWDRTHYGYTF
cdr3_nt: TGTGCCAGCAGTTGGGACAGAACTCACTATGGCTACACCTTC
d_call: TRBD1
j_call: TRBJ1-2
cdr3_length: 14
clone_size: few
v_call: TRBV28

cdr3_aa: CSAHSGTYSGYTF
cdr3_nt: TGCAGTGCTCACTCCGGGACATATTCTGGCTACACCTTC
d_call: NA
j_call: TRBJ1-2
cdr3_length: 13
clone_size: few
v_call: TRBV20-1

cdr3_aa: CASSLILTSYEQYF
cdr3_nt: TGTGCCAGCAGCTTGATACTGACCTCCTACGAGCAGTACTTC
d_call: NA
j_call: TRBJ2-7
cdr3_length: 14
clone_size: NA
v_call: TRBV5-7

cdr3_aa: CSARDGKREQFF
cdr3_nt: TGCAGTGCTAGAGACGGGAAACGTGAGCAGTTCTTC
d_call: NA
j_call: TRBJ2-1
cdr3_length: 12
clone_size: NA
v_call: TRBV20-1

cdr3_aa: CASSEEAGYPDTQYF
cdr3_nt: TGTGCCAGCAGTGAAGAAGCAGGGTACCCAGATACGCAGTATTTT
d_call: NA
j_call: TRBJ2-3
cdr3_length: 15
clone_size: many
v_call: TRBV2

cdr3_aa: CASSPRGQNEKLFF
cdr3_nt: TGTGCCAGCTCACCACGGGGACAAAATGAAAAACTGTTTTTT
d_call: NA
j_call: TRBJ1-4
cdr3_length: 14
clone_size: few
v_call: TRBV18

cdr3_aa: CASSQERYSNQPQHF
cdr3_nt: TGCGCCAGCAGCCAAGAGAGGTATAGCAATCAGCCCCAGCATTTT
d_call: NA
j_call: TRBJ1-5
cdr3_length: 15
clone_size: few
v_call: TRBV4-1

cdr3_aa: CASSYSNGGDEQFF
cdr3_nt: TGTGCCAGCAGTTACTCGAACGGGGGCGATGAGCAGTTCTTC
d_call: NA
j_call: TRBJ2-1
cdr3_length: 14
clone_size: few
v_call: TRBV6-5

cdr3_aa: CASSPGLAGGPMAYEQYF
cdr3_nt: TGCGCCAGCAGCCCGGGACTAGCGGGAGGCCCCATGGCCTACGAGCAGTACTTC
d_call: TRBD2
j_call: TRBJ2-7
cdr3_length: 18
clone_size: many
v_call: TRBV4-1

cdr3_aa: CASRPTVYDGYTF
cdr3_nt: TGTGCCAGCAGACCGACAGTCTATGACGGCTACACCTTC
d_call: NA
j_call: TRBJ1-2
cdr3_length: 13
clone_size: many
v_call: TRBV7-9

cdr3_aa: CSARTGGLFTTNEKLFF
cdr3_nt: TGCAGTGCTAGAACAGGGGGCCTCTTTACAACTAATGAAAAACTGTTTTTT
d_call: TRBD1
j_call: TRBJ1-4
cdr3_length: 17
clone_size: few
v_call: TRBV20-1

cdr3_aa: CASSYRVGGNQPQHF
cdr3_nt: TGTGCCAGTAGTTACAGGGTAGGCGGCAATCAGCCCCAGCATTTT
d_call: NA
j_call: TRBJ1-5
cdr3_length: 15
clone_size: NA
v_call: TRBV19

cdr3_aa: CASSSVAGGNAIADTQYF
cdr3_nt: TGTGCCAGCAGCTCGGTAGCGGGGGGTAACGCGATCGCAGATACGCAGTATTTT
d_call: TRBD2
j_call: TRBJ2-3
cdr3_length: 18
clone_size: NA
v_call: TRBV7-2

cdr3_aa: CASRDRETGELFF
cdr3_nt: TGCGCCAGCCGGGACAGGGAAACCGGGGAGCTGTTTTTT
d_call: TRBD1
j_call: TRBJ2-2
cdr3_length: 13
clone_size: few
v_call: TRBV5-1

cdr3_aa: CASSLRAANRDYEQYF
cdr3_nt: TGCGCCAGCAGCTTAAGAGCGGCCAACAGGGACTACGAGCAGTACTTC
d_call: NA
j_call: TRBJ2-7
cdr3_length: 16
clone_size: few
v_call: TRBV5-1

cdr3_aa: CASSETGSGANVLTF
cdr3_nt: TGTGCCAGCAGCGAGACAGGGTCAGGGGCCAACGTCCTGACTTTC
d_call: TRBD1
j_call: TRBJ2-6
cdr3_length: 15
clone_size: few
v_call: TRBV2

cdr3_aa: CASSQNRGGPTDTQYF
cdr3_nt: TGTGCCAGCAGCCAAAACCGGGGGGGACCCACAGATACGCAGTATTTT
d_call: TRBD2
j_call: TRBJ2-3
cdr3_length: 16
clone_size: NA
v_call: TRBV4-2

cdr3_aa: CSVASGSTDTQYF
cdr3_nt: TGCAGCGTTGCTAGCGGCAGCACAGATACGCAGTATTTT
d_call: TRBD2
j_call: TRBJ2-3
cdr3_length: 13
clone_size: few
v_call: TRBV29-1

cdr3_aa: CAASGLARDTQYF
cdr3_nt: TGTGCCGCCTCCGGACTAGCGCGAGATACGCAGTATTTT
d_call: TRBD2
j_call: TRBJ2-3
cdr3_length: 13
clone_size: many
v_call: TRBV19

cdr3_aa: CASTKGSAVGEKLFF
cdr3_nt: TGTGCCAGCACCAAGGGGTCGGCAGTTGGAGAAAAACTGTTTTTT
d_call: NA
j_call: TRBJ1-4
cdr3_length: 15
clone_size: many
v_call: TRBV12-3/TRBV12-4

cdr3_aa: CSVANYGYTF
cdr3_nt: TGCAGCGTTGCTAACTATGGCTACACCTTC
d_call: NA
j_call: TRBJ1-2
cdr3_length: 10
clone_size: few
v_call: TRBV29-1

cdr3_aa: CSARQGQNTEAFF
cdr3_nt: TGCAGTGCTAGACAGGGACAGAACACTGAAGCTTTCTTT
d_call: NA
j_call: TRBJ1-1
cdr3_length: 13
clone_size: many
v_call: TRBV20-1

cdr3_aa: CASSSSEGALSEKLFF
cdr3_nt: TGTGCCAGCAGCTCATCCGAGGGGGCGCTGAGCGAAAAACTGTTTTTT
d_call: TRBD1
j_call: TRBJ1-4
cdr3_length: 16
clone_size: many
v_call: TRBV13

cdr3_aa: CSVAEGPANTGELFF
cdr3_nt: TGCAGCGTTGCGGAGGGCCCTGCGAACACCGGGGAGCTGTTTTTT
d_call: NA
j_call: TRBJ2-2
cdr3_length: 15
clone_size: many
v_call: TRBV29-1

cdr3_aa: CAWSQRGTYNEQFF
cdr3_nt: TGTGCCTGGAGCCAGCGGGGTACCTACAATGAGCAGTTCTTC
d_call: TRBD2
j_call: TRBJ2-1
cdr3_length: 14
clone_size: many
v_call: TRBV30

cdr3_aa: CAISPASGSTDTQYF
cdr3_nt: TGTGCCATCAGTCCTGCTAGCGGGTCCACAGATACGCAGTATTTT
d_call: TRBD2
j_call: TRBJ2-3
cdr3_length: 15
clone_size: few
v_call: TRBV10-3

cdr3_aa: CASSLVGGRQQETQYF
cdr3_nt: TGTGCCAGCAGTTTAGTGGGGGGGCGACAACAAGAGACCCAGTACTTC
d_call: NA
j_call: TRBJ2-5
cdr3_length: 16
clone_size: NA
v_call: TRBV28

cdr3_aa: CASSKDSGTGNTIYF
cdr3_nt: TGTGCCAGCAGTAAGGATTCCGGGACGGGAAACACCATATATTTT
d_call: NA
j_call: TRBJ1-3
cdr3_length: 15
clone_size: many
v_call: TRBV7-6

cdr3_aa: CASSRLTGGAVMNTEAFF
cdr3_nt: TGTGCCAGCAGTCGGCTTACAGGGGGCGCGGTTATGAACACTGAAGCTTTCTTT
d_call: TRBD1
j_call: TRBJ1-1
cdr3_length: 18
clone_size: many
v_call: TRBV12-3/TRBV12-4

cdr3_aa: CASSPGRSGQPQHF
cdr3_nt: TGTGCCAGCAGTCCCGGACGGTCGGGGCAGCCCCAGCATTTT
d_call: NA
j_call: TRBJ1-5
cdr3_length: 14
clone_size: many
v_call: TRBV6-2/TRBV6-3

cdr3_aa: CASSQQGGYEQYF
cdr3_nt: TGTGCCAGCAGTCAACAGGGGGGCTACGAGCAGTACTTC
d_call: TRBD1
j_call: TRBJ2-7
cdr3_length: 13
clone_size: many
v_call: TRBV6-5

cdr3_aa: CASSQVAGTAFSPLHF
cdr3_nt: TGCGCCAGCAGCCAAGTAGCCGGGACGGCATTCTCACCCCTCCACTTT
d_call: NA
j_call: TRBJ1-6
cdr3_length: 16
clone_size: many
v_call: TRBV4-3

cdr3_aa: CASSHAGAQPQHF
cdr3_nt: TGTGCCAGCAGTCATGCAGGGGCACAGCCCCAGCATTTT
d_call: NA
j_call: TRBJ1-5
cdr3_length: 13
clone_size: NA
v_call: TRBV6-2/TRBV6-3

cdr3_aa: CAISESKDHEQYF
cdr3_nt: TGTGCCATCAGTGAGAGCAAGGACCACGAGCAGTACTTC
d_call: NA
j_call: TRBJ2-7
cdr3_length: 13
clone_size: once
v_call: TRBV10-3

cdr3_aa: CASSLGVRSVAEAFF
cdr3_nt: TGTGCCAGCAGCTTAGGTGTGCGGTCCGTTGCTGAAGCTTTCTTT
d_call: NA
j_call: TRBJ1-1
cdr3_length: 15
clone_size: many
v_call: TRBV7-9

cdr3_aa: CSALGLAHEQFF
cdr3_nt: TGCAGTGCCCTAGGTCTAGCCCATGAGCAGTTCTTC
d_call: NA
j_call: TRBJ2-1
cdr3_length: 12
clone_size: NA
v_call: TRBV20-1

cdr3_aa: CASSRDGGTEAFF
cdr3_nt: TGTGCCAGCAGCCGCGACGGGGGTACTGAAGCTTTCTTT
d_call: NA
j_call: TRBJ1-1
cdr3_length: 13
clone_size: many
v_call: TRBV28

cdr3_aa: CSVESGRAGETQYF
cdr3_nt: TGCAGCGTCGAGAGCGGGAGGGCCGGAGAGACCCAGTACTTC
d_call: TRBD2
j_call: TRBJ2-5
cdr3_length: 14
clone_size: NA
v_call: TRBV29-1

cdr3_aa: CASRETGGWGNTIYF
cdr3_nt: TGTGCCAGCAGAGAGACAGGGGGCTGGGGAAACACCATATATTTT
d_call: TRBD1
j_call: TRBJ1-3
cdr3_length: 15
clone_size: few
v_call: TRBV12-3/TRBV12-4

cdr3_aa: CASSYWEGQLLETQYF
cdr3_nt: TGTGCCAGCAGTTACTGGGAGGGGCAGCTTCTAGAGACCCAGTACTTC
d_call: TRBD2
j_call: TRBJ2-5
cdr3_length: 16
clone_size: few
v_call: TRBV6-2/TRBV6-3